Included here is one T cell receptor beta chain sequence, with context. Clones were sequenced by immunoSEQ multiplex PCR, and TCRdb holds only the in-frame ones, with some missing. This sample has roughly 49,000 clones; about 86% occur once, and the top ten carry about 9.3%. This sample is part of a study of OX40 agonist ivuxolimab in advanced cancers. In the study overall: Anti-PD-1, anti-PD-L1 or anti-CTLA-4 therapy given earlier was allowed, and roughly 40% had some.

Trimming at V came to 0 bases and at J to 5 bases, leaving 10 bases not matched to a gene. Germline V CDR1 and CDR2: LGHNA, YSLEER. CDR3 length: 17 amino acids. The chain carries TRBV4-3 and TRBJ2-1, with 7 bases matching TRBD2. This receptor was obtained from an adult with an advanced solid tumor such as melanoma, head and neck, liver or kidney cancer. Sequences were derived from CD4+ or CD8+ T cells sorted from blood, sampled in a trial of the OX40 agonist ivuxolimab. CDR3 in DNA: TGCGCCAGCAGCCAAGATGGGGCGGGGGAAGAGAACAATGAGCAGTTCTTC. Translation gives CASSQDGAGEENNEQFF.